This TCR beta chain came from a study of T cells in Graves' hyperthyroidism and ophthalmopathy. At least ten counts were recorded for this clonotype. The antigen is not known. RNA transcripts provided the source from which TCR beta CDR3 regions were amplified. The study used the HTBI primer set for a first-round RT-PCR of the TCR CDR3. TCRdb used MiXCR to reprocess the multiplex PCR reads, holding one entry per CDR3 protein. This table holds around 540,000 distinct CDR3 sequences, about half found once. If no ophthalmopathy progression occurred within 18 months, Graves' hyperthyroidism was stable. The hyperthyroidism patients had all been newly diagnosed, and their disease duration was under 2 months. Their ages ranged from 18 to 65 years. General study points: For ophthalmopathy, model prediction preceded onset by a median about 6 months. Most expanded thyroid clonotypes above 0.001 also appeared in blood.

Germline V CDR1 and CDR2: LNHNV, YYDKDF (reference sequence). The CDR3 runs 13 residues. V lost 0 bases, J lost 12 bases, and 14 bases lay in between. This sequence joins TRBV15 and TRBJ1-2; possibly TRBD1 for D (6 bases). Material for sequencing was peripheral blood or thyroid tissue (not recorded which). The sequence was obtained from a woman in her late teens or twenties with Graves' hyperthyroidism. CDR3 in DNA: TGTGCCACCAGCAGAGATCCAGGGGCTGGAAACACCTTC. It encodes CATSRDPGAGNTF.